These T cell receptor beta chains were read from a single sample in a study of T cells after posttransplantation cyclophosphamide. Measured with immunoSEQ multiplex PCR; TCRdb has only the in-frame clones, and not every one. The sample has 15,000 to 20,000 clones; around 86% are singletons. The starting material was PBMCs, obtained after an allogeneic stem cell transplant with a calcineurin inhibitor and methotrexate. These receptors all stem from a male patient aged 45-59 years who received an allogeneic stem cell transplant from an unrelated donor, was CMV-positive, and had chronic GVHD only. Some T cells may trace back to the graft donor. The CDR3 runs from the conserved cysteine through the conserved F or W. D genes are given only for firm matches. Clone size, where shown, is once, few, many, or a class for clones that have expanded.

TGTGCCAGCAGCTTCCGGGACCCCGGGGGTTACTATGGCTACACCTTC	CASSFRDPGGYYGYTF	TRBV5-8	NA	TRBJ1-2	NA
TGTGCCAGCAGCTTAGGGGTAGTGGGGGCTGACAATGAGCAGTTCTTC	CASSLGVVGADNEQFF	TRBV7-9	NA	TRBJ2-1	NA
TGTGCCAGCAATTCCCGGGGTCGAGGAGCCGGCTATTTT	CASNSRGRGAGYF	TRBV28	NA	TRBJ2-3	NA
TGTGCCAGTAGTATTTCTAGCGGGGAAGAGACCCAGTACTTC	CASSISSGEETQYF	TRBV19	TRBD2	TRBJ2-5	NA
TGTGCCAGCAGCTTAGCGGGAGGGCCGGGTAATGAGCAGTTCTTC	CASSLAGGPGNEQFF	TRBV7-9	TRBD2	TRBJ2-1	NA
TGTGCCAGCACTTGGGGGCAGCCCTCATTGAACACTGAAGCTTTCTTT	CASTWGQPSLNTEAFF	TRBV28	NA	TRBJ1-1	NA
TGTGCCAGCAGCCAATCTGGGCAGGGTTATGGCTACACCTTC	CASSQSGQGYGYTF	TRBV16	NA	TRBJ1-2	NA
TGTGCCACCAGCAGGGGAGGGGGGGCGATGGACTATGGCTACACCTTC	CATSRGGGAMDYGYTF	TRBV15	NA	TRBJ1-2	NA
TGTGCCAGCAGCAAAGACACGACGGCGAATGGCTACACCTTC	CASSKDTTANGYTF	TRBV6-5	NA	TRBJ1-2	NA
TGTGCCAGCAGCTCAACTAGCGGGAGGGCCCGAGAGCAGTACTTC	CASSSTSGRAREQYF	TRBV13	TRBD2	TRBJ2-7	NA
TGTGCCAGCAGCTCCGCGACTAGCGGAGAGGGGTTTAGCACAGATACGCAGTATTTT	CASSSATSGEGFSTDTQYF	TRBV13	TRBD2	TRBJ2-3	NA
TGTGCCAGCAGCCCCTCGAGTAGAGTAGCGGGGGACCAAGAGACCCAGTACTTC	CASSPSSRVAGDQETQYF	TRBV7-9	TRBD2	TRBJ2-5	NA
TGTGCCAGCAGTTTAAGCGTAGCGGGAGTCTACGAGCAGTACTTC	CASSLSVAGVYEQYF	TRBV6-5	TRBD2	TRBJ2-7	NA
TGTGCCAGCAGTAGATCGCTTGAGACCCAGTACTTC	CASSRSLETQYF	TRBV14	NA	TRBJ2-5	NA
TGTGCCAGCAGACCCGGACAGCTCTACGAGCAGTACTTC	CASRPGQLYEQYF	TRBV28	NA	TRBJ2-7	NA
TGTGCCAGCAGTTTCCTAGCGGGAGGGGAGGAGCAGTACTTC	CASSFLAGGEEQYF	TRBV28	TRBD2	TRBJ2-7	NA
TGTGCCAGCAGCTTGGGCGGGACGGCGATTCGAAACACTGAAGCTTTCTTT	CASSLGGTAIRNTEAFF	TRBV5-6	NA	TRBJ1-1	NA
TGCGCCAGCAGCCAAGATCGGGTAGGCGGGGTGGCGACTGGCTACACCTTC	CASSQDRVGGVATGYTF	TRBV4-3	NA	TRBJ1-2	NA
TGCAGCGTTCCCGGGGTGAATGAGCAGTTCTTC	CSVPGVNEQFF	TRBV29-1	NA	TRBJ2-1	NA
TGTGCCAGCAGCTTCGGACAGGCAGGCTATGGCTACACCTTC	CASSFGQAGYGYTF	TRBV27	TRBD1	TRBJ1-2	NA
TGTGCCAGCAGCGTCCCAAGGACTAGCGGGAGGCTACATGAGCAGTTCTTC	CASSVPRTSGRLHEQFF	TRBV7-9	TRBD2	TRBJ2-1	NA
TGTGCCAGCAGTTCCACCGGGACAGGGATTGCTGAAGCTTTCTTT	CASSSTGTGIAEAFF	TRBV28	TRBD1	TRBJ1-1	few
TGTGCCATCAGTCACCCCCTAGCGGCTTCCTACAATGAGCAGTTCTTC	CAISHPLAASYNEQFF	TRBV10-3	TRBD2	TRBJ2-1	NA